This entry is about one TCR beta chain. Its recognized antigen is unknown. No base qualities exist here, and no much larger clone lies one base off it. Reading the label with the study, this specimen's time point is: cells obtained before transplantation from donor or recipient. CD3+CD4+ and CD3+CD8+ populations were FACS-sorted from unstimulated pre-transplant donor and recipient cells taken from spleen or lymph nodes. The data originate from a study of graft-versus-host responses after intestinal transplantation (dated by TCRdb to the early 2020s). Some background on the complete study: The transplants that recipients received were multivisceral, liver-intestinal, or isolated intestinal. Rather than being sequenced by the commercial service, samples from a few later patients were sequenced in-house on an Illumina MiSeq and processed with MiXCR. After intestinal transplantation, graft-versus-host and host-versus-graft alloreactive T cell clones in the graft, circulation and bone marrow were tracked using bulk TCR-beta CDR3 sequencing. A cohort of under 30 intestinal transplant recipients, including one retransplant, was enrolled, and a few patients lacking pretransplant specimens were excluded. Every recipient was given anti-thymocyte globulin induction, followed by 2 to 3 years of maintenance tacrolimus and steroids. To identify alloreactive clones, pre-transplant mixed lymphocyte reaction products were sequenced and then compared with unstimulated pre-transplant donor and recipient T cells. Donor T cell macrochimerism was defined as a peak of at least 4% donor T cells among recipient peripheral blood mononuclear cells. Study-wide conclusions, independent of this receptor: The conclusions were limited by the relatively low number and heterogeneity of the intestinal transplant patients. Early after transplant, declines in HvG clones were associated with peak levels of circulating GvH clones. GvH clones were detected in recipient bone marrow, and some appeared earlier in ileal mucosa or blood, consistent with an intestinal mucosal origin. Patients with donor T cell macrochimerism had high GvH to HvG T cell clonal ratios in their allografts.

Library generation was performed with the immunoSEQ multiplex PCR assay. For most patients, genomic DNA was isolated with the Qiagen DNeasy Blood and Tissue Kit and sent frozen to Adaptive Biotechnologies for TCR sequencing. For most patients, high-throughput TCR-beta CDR3 sequencing of genomic DNA was performed by Adaptive Biotechnologies. Per the original workflow: TCR sequencing data for approximately 19 patients were retrieved from Adaptive's ImmunoSEQ software; three other patients were processed with MiXCR and VDJtools. To correct CD4 versus CD8 sorting errors, sequences present in both subsets at a frequency ratio below 5:1 were removed. CDR3 nucleotide sequences shared between donor and recipient were removed because their origin could not be assigned. To count as alloreactive, a clone needed at least 2-fold expansion over unstimulated cells and a minimum CFSE-low frequency of 0.002% (template counts) or 0.001% (read counts). A clone was considered mappable if detected in the sequenced pre-transplant spleen, lymph node, or MLR CFSE-low populations of the donor or recipient. Cumulative frequency of alloreactive clones was calculated as a percentage of all sequences weighted by copy number. Held by TCRdb, this immuneACCESS table contains in-frame sequences only and omits some clones. Under half of the omission traces to an unresolved V gene where checked; the cause of the rest is unknown. The V and J calls and the clone size are those of that table, but D and trimming were determined from the DNA. Here the sample has roughly 120,000 clones; 90% occur a single time. Of the sample, approximately 0.18% falls within the top ten clones.

The source was unstimulated CD4+ T cells sorted from spleen or lymph node cells, collected before intestinal transplant. The TCR sequence derives from a human donor who received an intestinal transplant.

The DNA is as follows: TGTGCCAGCAATAACGTTCCGGGCGAGCAGTACTTC. Translated, it gives CASNNVPGEQYF. The chain uses TRBV14 and TRBJ2-7, with the D gene too uncertain to name. Measured from the cysteine to the phenylalanine, the CDR3 is 12 residues long. The retained sequence is limited to the CDR3, 36 bases, with the frame set at the first base. V is clipped by 7 bases and J by 6 bases, and the sequence between their germline boundaries is 13 bases long. Taken from the germline V gene, the CDR1 and CDR2 loops are SGHDN and FVKESK. Reference TRBV14 and TRBJ2-7 genes cover what lies past the CDR3, so the full variable domain is EAGVTQFPSHSVIEKGQTVTLRCDPISGHDNLYWYRRVMGKEIKFLLHFVKESKQDESGMPNNRFLAERTGGTYSTLKVQPAELEDSGVYFCASNNVPGEQYFGPGTRLTVT.